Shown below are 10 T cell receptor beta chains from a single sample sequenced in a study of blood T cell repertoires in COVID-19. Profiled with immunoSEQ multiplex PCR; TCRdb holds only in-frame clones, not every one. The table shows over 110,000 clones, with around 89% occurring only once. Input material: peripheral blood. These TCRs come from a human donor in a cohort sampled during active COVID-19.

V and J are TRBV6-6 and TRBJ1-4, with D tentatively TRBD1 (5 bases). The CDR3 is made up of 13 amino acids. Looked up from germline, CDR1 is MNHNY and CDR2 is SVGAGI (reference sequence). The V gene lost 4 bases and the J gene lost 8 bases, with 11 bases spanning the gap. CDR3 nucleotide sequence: TGTGCCAGCAGTTCTCGACAGTTGGAAAAACTGTTTTTT. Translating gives CASSSRQLEKLFF.

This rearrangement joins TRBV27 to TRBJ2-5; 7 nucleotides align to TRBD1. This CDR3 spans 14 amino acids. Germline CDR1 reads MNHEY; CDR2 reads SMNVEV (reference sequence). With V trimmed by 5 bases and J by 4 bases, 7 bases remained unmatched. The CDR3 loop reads CASSHRGLPETQYF. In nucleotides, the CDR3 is TGTGCCAGCAGTCACAGGGGCCTGCCAGAGACCCAGTACTTC.

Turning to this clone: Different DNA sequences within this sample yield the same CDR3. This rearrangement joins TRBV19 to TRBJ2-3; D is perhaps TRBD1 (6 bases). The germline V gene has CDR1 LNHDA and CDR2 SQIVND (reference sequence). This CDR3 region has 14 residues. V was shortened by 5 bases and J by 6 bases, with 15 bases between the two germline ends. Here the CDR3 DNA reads TGTGCCAGTAGTCTACAGGGTTCCGCGGATACGCAGTATTTT. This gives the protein CASSLQGSADTQYF. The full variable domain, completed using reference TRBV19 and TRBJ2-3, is DGGITQSPKYLFRKEGQNVTLSCEQNLNHDAMYWYRQDPGQGLRLIYYSQIVNDFQKGDIAEGYSVSREKKESFPLTVTSAQKNPTAFYLCASSLQGSADTQYFGPGTRLTVL.

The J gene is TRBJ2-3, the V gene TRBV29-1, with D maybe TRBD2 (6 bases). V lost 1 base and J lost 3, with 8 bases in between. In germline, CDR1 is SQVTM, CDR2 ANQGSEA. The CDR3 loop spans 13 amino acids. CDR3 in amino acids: CSVEGGATDTQYF. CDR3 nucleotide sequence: TGCAGCGTTGAAGGCGGGGCGACAGATACGCAGTATTTT.

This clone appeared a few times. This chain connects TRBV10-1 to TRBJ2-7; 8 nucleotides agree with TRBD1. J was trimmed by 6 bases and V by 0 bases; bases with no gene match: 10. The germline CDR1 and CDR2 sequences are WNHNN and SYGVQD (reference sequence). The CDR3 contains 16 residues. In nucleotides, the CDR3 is TGCGCCAGCAGTGAGTCCACCCAGGGCAGGGGGCTCGAGCAGTACTTC. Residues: CASSESTQGRGLEQYF.

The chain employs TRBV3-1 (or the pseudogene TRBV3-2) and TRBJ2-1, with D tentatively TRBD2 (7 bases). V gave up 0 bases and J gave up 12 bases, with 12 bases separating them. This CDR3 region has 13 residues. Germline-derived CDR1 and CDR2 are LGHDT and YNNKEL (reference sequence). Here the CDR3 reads CASSQEAGAGQFF. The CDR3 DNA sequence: TGTGCCAGCAGCCAAGAGGCGGGGGCTGGGCAGTTCTTC.

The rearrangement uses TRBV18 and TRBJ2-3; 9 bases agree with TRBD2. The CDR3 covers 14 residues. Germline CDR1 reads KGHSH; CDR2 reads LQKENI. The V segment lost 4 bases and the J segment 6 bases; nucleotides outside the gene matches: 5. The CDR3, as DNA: TGTGCCAGCTCACGTGGCGGGGGGGTCGATACGCAGTATTTT. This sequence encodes CASSRGGGVDTQYF.

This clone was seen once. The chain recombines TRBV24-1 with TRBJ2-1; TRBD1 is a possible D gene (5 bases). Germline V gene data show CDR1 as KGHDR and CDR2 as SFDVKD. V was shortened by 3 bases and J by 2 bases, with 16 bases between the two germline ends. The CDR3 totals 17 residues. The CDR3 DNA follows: TGTGCCACCAGTGATCGCACCGTCAGGGTAACCTACAATGAGCAGTTCTTC. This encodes CATSDRTVRVTYNEQFF.

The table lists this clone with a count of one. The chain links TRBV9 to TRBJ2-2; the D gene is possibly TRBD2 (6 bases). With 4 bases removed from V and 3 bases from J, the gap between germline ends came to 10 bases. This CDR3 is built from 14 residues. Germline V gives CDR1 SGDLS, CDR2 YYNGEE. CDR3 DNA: TGTGCCAGCAGCCCGGGGGATTACACCGGGGAGCTGTTTTTT. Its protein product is CASSPGDYTGELFF.

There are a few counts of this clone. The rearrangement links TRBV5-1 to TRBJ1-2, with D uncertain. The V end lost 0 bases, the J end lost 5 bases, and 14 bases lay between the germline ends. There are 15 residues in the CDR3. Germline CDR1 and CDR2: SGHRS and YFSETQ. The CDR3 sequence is CASSLDGSGGYGYTF. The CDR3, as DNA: TGCGCCAGCAGCTTGGACGGGTCGGGTGGGTATGGCTACACCTTC.